The clone carrying this T cell receptor (beta chain) has ten or more counts. The record originates from a study of T-cell reconstitution after alpha-beta-depleted transplantation in children. The CDR3 consists of 17 residues. Between the trimmed V and J ends, which lost 3 bases and 1 base, there was a span of 18 bases. Unique molecular identifiers were incorporated during preparation of the TCRbeta library. TCRdb re-analysed the PCR reads in MiXCR, keeping a single row per CDR3 protein. In the table there are about 110,000 distinct CDR3 sequences, 10% of which are singletons. This sample comprised PBMCs from the stem cell graft donor, obtained from the stem cell graft. The TCR sequence derives from a human donor who donated a stem cell graft to a child with acute lymphoblastic leukemia. The rearrangement links TRBV12-3 or TRBV12-4 to TRBJ1-1; the D is unclear. CDR3 DNA sequence: TGTGCCAGCAGTTTTTGGTCTAGGGCCAGAGAGAACACTGAAGCTTTCTTT. Its translation: CASSFWSRARENTEAFF.